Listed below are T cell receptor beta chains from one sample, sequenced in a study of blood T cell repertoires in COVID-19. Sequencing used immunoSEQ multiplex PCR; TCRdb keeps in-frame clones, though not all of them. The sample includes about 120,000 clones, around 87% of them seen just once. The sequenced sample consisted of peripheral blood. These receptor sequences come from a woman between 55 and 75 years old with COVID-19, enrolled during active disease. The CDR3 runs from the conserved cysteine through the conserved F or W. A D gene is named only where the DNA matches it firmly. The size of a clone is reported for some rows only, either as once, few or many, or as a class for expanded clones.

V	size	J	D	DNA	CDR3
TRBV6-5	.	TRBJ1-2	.	TGTGCCAGCAGTTCCCGTAACTATGGCTACACCTTC	CASSSRNYGYTF
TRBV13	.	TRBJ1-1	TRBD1	TGTGCCAGCAGCAGGCCCACAGGGGGCCGGAATAGAAACACTGAAGCTTTCTTT	CASSRPTGGRNRNTEAFF
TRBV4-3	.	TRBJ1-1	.	TGCGCCAGCAGCCAAGAGGATGGGGGGGGCAACACTGAAGCTTTCTTT	CASSQEDGGGNTEAFF
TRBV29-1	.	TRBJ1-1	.	TGCAGCGTTGTCGCCCATTCTACAGGGAGAAATGAAGCTTTCTTT	CSVVAHSTGRNEAFF
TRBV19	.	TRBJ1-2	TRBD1	TGTGCCAGTAGTCATGGGACAGTAAACTCCTATGGCTACACCTTC	CASSHGTVNSYGYTF
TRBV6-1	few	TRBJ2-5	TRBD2	TGTGCCAGCAGTGAGCTAGCGGGGGGGCCCCAAGAGACCCAGTACTTC	CASSELAGGPQETQYF
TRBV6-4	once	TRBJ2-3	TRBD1	TGTGCCAGCAGTGACGGACAGGGCACAGATACGCAGTATTTT	CASSDGQGTDTQYF
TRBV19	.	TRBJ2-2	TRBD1	TGTGCCACCCTAGACAGGGGGACGAACACCGGGGAGCTGTTTTTT	CATLDRGTNTGELFF
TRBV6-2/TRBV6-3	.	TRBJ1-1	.	TGTGCCAGCAGTTTAAGGACAGCGCTGAACACTGAAGCTTTCTTT	CASSLRTALNTEAFF
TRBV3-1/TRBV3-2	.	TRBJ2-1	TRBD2	TGTGCCAGCAGCCAAACTAGCGGGACCTACAATGAGCAGTTCTTC	CASSQTSGTYNEQFF
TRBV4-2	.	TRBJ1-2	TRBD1	TGTGCCAGCAGCCAAGTATCCAGGGGGACCTATGGCTACACCTTC	CASSQVSRGTYGYTF
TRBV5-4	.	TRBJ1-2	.	TGTGCCAGCAGCTTGGGGACAGTTAGAGACTATGGCTACACCTTC	CASSLGTVRDYGYTF
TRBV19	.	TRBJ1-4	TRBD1	TGTGCCAGTAGGGCACAACCGGGACAGGGGGTGGATAATGAAAAACTGTTTTTT	CASRAQPGQGVDNEKLFF
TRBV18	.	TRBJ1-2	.	TGTGCCAGCTCACCGGTTCAGGATAACTATGGCTACACCTTC	CASSPVQDNYGYTF
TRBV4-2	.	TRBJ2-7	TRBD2	TGTGCCAGCAGCCAAGGACTAGCCGAGACCTACGAGCAGTACTTC	CASSQGLAETYEQYF
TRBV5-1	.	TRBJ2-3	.	TGCGCCAGCAGCGCCCTGGACTTAGATACGCAGTATTTT	CASSALDLDTQYF
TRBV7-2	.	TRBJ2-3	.	TGTGCCAGCAGCCCTCCCAACAGGGCCACGCAGTATTTT	CASSPPNRATQYF
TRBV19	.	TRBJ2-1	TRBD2	TGTGCCAGTAGTATTGAGGCTAGCGGGGGCTACAATGAGCAGTTCTTC	CASSIEASGGYNEQFF
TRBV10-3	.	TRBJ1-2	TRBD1	TGTGCCATCAGCGCCGGGACAGGGTCTAACTATGGCTACACCTTC	CAISAGTGSNYGYTF
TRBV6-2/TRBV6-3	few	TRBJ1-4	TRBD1	TGTGCCAGCAGTTCCAGTGGGACAGTCGAAAAACTGTTTTTT	CASSSSGTVEKLFF
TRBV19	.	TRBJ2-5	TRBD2	TGTGCCAGTAGTGCCCCTAGCGGGGGGGGCCCCCAGTACTTC	CASSAPSGGGPQYF
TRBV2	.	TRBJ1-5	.	TGTGCCAGCCAGGGGATCTACAATAGCAATCAGCCCCAGCATTTT	CASQGIYNSNQPQHF
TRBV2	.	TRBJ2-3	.	TGTGCCAGCACCTTCACAGATACGCAGTATTTT	CASTFTDTQYF